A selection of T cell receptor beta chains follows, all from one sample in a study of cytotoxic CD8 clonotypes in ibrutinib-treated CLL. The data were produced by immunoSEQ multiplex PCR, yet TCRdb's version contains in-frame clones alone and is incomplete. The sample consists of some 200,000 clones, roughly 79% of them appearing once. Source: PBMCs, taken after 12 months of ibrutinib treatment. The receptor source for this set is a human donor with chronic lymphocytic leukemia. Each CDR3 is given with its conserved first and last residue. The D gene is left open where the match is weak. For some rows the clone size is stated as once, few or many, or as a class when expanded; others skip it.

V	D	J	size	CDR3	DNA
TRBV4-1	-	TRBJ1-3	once	CASSQNGKRGLSGNTIYF	TGCGCCAGCAGCCAGAATGGGAAGAGGGGCCTCTCTGGAAACACCATATATTTT
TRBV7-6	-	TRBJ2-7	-	CASSLATGLSTDAYF	TGTGCCAGCAGCTTGGCGACAGGCTTGTCTACGGATGCGTACTTC
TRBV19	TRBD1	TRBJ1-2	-	CASSARQGNGYTF	TGTGCCAGTAGTGCCCGACAGGGTAATGGCTACACCTTC
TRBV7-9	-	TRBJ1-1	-	CASGESMNTEAFF	TGTGCCAGCGGAGAAAGCATGAACACTGAAGCTTTCTTT
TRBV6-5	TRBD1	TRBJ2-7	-	CASSYRGRSSYEQYF	TGTGCCAGCAGCTACAGGGGTAGGAGCTCCTACGAGCAGTACTTC
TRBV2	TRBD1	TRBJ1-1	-	CASQDRETEAFF	TGTGCCAGCCAAGACAGGGAGACTGAAGCTTTCTTT
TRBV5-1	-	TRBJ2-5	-	CASSLGSGSGTQYF	TGCGCCAGCAGCTTGGGGTCCGGGTCCGGGACCCAGTACTTC
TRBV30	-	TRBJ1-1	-	CAWSPFEILNTEAFF	TGTGCCTGGAGTCCGTTTGAGATATTGAACACTGAAGCTTTCTTT
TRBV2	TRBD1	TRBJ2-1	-	CASKVTGGWDEQFF	TGTGCCAGCAAAGTGACAGGGGGCTGGGATGAGCAGTTCTTC
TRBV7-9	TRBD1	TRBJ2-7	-	CASSLEGGATYEQYF	TGTGCCAGCAGCTTAGAAGGGGGCGCGACCTACGAGCAGTACTTC
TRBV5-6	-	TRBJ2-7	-	CASSLGSPYYEQYF	TGTGCCAGCAGCTTGGGGTCGCCTTACTACGAGCAGTACTTC
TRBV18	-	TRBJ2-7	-	CASSNRLVNPYEQYF	TGTGCCAGCTCAAACCGCCTAGTCAATCCCTACGAGCAGTACTTC
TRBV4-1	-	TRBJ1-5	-	CASSPFVPVSNQPQHF	TGCGCCAGCAGCCCTTTCGTCCCGGTAAGCAATCAGCCCCAGCATTTT
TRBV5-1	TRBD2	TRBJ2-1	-	CASSLAGSSGSYEQFF	TGCGCCAGCAGCTTGGCGGGGTCTAGCGGGAGCTATGAGCAGTTCTTC
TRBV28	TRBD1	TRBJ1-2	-	CATETGGGGGYTF	TGTGCCACGGAGACAGGGGGCGGAGGTGGCTACACCTTC
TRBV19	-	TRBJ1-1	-	CASSIGTGAMNTEAFF	TGTGCCAGTAGTATCGGCACAGGAGCTATGAACACTGAAGCTTTCTTT
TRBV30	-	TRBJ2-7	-	CAWGSLGEQYF	TGTGCCTGGGGTTCCCTTGGGGAGCAGTACTTC
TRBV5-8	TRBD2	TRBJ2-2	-	CASSASGLAKTNTGELFF	TGTGCCAGCAGCGCATCGGGACTAGCGAAAACGAACACCGGGGAGCTGTTTTTT
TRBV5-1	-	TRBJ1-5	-	CASSLDGVGSNQPQHF	TGCGCCAGCAGCTTGGATGGGGTTGGGAGCAATCAGCCCCAGCATTTT
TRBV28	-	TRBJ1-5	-	CASSPGEHSNQPQHF	TGTGCCAGCAGCCCCGGGGAGCATAGCAATCAGCCCCAGCATTTT
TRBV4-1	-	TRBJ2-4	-	CASSHSVLAKNIQYF	TGCGCCAGCAGCCATAGCGTGCTAGCCAAAAACATTCAGTACTTC
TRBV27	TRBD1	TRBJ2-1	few	CASSPGTGGYEQFF	TGTGCCAGCAGTCCGGGGACAGGGGGGTATGAGCAGTTCTTC
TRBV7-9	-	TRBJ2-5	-	CASSHRTDGETQYF	TGTGCCAGCAGCCATAGGACAGATGGAGAGACCCAGTACTTC
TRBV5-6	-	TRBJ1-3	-	CASSLQGTSGNTIYF	TGTGCCAGCAGCTTGCAGGGGACCTCTGGAAACACCATATATTTT
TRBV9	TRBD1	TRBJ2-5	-	CASSLDPGQGRGQETQYF	TGTGCCAGCAGCCTAGATCCGGGACAGGGGAGGGGGCAAGAGACCCAGTACTTC
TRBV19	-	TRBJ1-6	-	CASSIDNRDNSPLHF	TGTGCCAGTAGTATAGATAACAGAGATAATTCACCCCTCCACTTT
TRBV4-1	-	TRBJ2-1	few	CASSQSSMPIF	TGCGCCAGCAGCCAAAGTTCAATGCCTATCTTC
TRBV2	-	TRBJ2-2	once	CASKITGTGELFF	TGTGCCAGCAAAATAACTGGCACCGGGGAGCTGTTTTTT